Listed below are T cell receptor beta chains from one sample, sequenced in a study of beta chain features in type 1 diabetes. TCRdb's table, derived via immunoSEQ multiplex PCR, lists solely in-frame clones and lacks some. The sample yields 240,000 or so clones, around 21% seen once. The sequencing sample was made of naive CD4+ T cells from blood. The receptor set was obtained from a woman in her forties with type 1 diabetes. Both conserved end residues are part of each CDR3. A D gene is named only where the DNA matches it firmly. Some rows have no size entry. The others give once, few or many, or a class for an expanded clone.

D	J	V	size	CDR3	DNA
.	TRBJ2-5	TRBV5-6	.	CASSASGRLETQYF	TGTGCCAGCAGCGCCTCTGGCAGGTTGGAGACCCAGTACTTC
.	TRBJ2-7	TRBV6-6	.	CASSGTRGAYEQYF	TGTGCCAGCTCTGGGACTCGTGGGGCCTACGAGCAGTACTTC
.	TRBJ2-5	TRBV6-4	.	CASGLGGERGETQYF	TGTGCCAGCGGCCTAGGGGGGGAAAGAGGGGAGACCCAGTACTTC
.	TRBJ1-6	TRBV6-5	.	CASRGAMGVALHF	TGTGCCAGCAGGGGGGCCATGGGGGTGGCCCTCCACTTT
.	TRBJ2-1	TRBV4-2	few	CASSPAGRTPFNNEQFF	TGTGCCAGCAGCCCAGCAGGCAGGACTCCGTTTAACAATGAGCAGTTCTTC
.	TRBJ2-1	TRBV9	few	CASSHYNEQFF	TGTGCCAGCAGCCATTACAATGAGCAGTTCTTC
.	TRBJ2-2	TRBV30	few	CAWKPRTGELFF	TGTGCCTGGAAGCCGAGGACCGGGGAGCTGTTTTTT
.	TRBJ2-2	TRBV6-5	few	CASSWGVTGELFF	TGTGCCAGCAGTTGGGGGGTGACCGGGGAGCTGTTTTTT
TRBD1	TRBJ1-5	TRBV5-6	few	CASSLGTGGNQPQHF	TGTGCCAGCAGCTTGGGTACAGGGGGCAATCAGCCCCAGCATTTT
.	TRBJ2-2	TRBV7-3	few	CASSPTRSGELFF	TGTGCCAGCAGCCCAACGCGGTCCGGGGAGCTGTTTTTT
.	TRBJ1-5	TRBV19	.	CATHGGGFSNQPQHF	TGTGCCACCCATGGGGGGGGATTCAGCAATCAGCCCCAGCATTTT
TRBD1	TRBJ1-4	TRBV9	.	CASSIGTANEKLFF	TGTGCCAGCAGCATCGGGACAGCTAATGAAAAACTGTTTTTT
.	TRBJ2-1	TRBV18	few	CASSPREGSNEQFF	TGTGCCAGCTCACCACGAGAGGGTAGCAATGAGCAGTTCTTC
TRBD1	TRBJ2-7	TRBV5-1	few	CASSSGQGNEQYF	TGCGCCAGCAGCTCGGGACAGGGGAACGAGCAGTACTTC
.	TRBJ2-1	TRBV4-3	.	CASSQDLGGAAHNEQFF	TGCGCCAGCAGCCAAGATCTTGGAGGGGCCGCGCACAATGAGCAGTTCTTC
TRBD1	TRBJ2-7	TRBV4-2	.	CASSPKDRGIPEQYF	TGTGCCAGCAGCCCGAAGGACAGGGGGATTCCCGAGCAGTACTTC
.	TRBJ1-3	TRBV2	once	CASRARILSGNTIYF	TGTGCCAGCAGAGCTAGGATTCTCTCTGGAAACACCATATATTTT
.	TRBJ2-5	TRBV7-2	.	CASSRKETQYF	TGTGCCAGCAGCCGTAAAGAGACCCAGTACTTC
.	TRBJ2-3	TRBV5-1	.	CASSLVAGMSTDTQYF	TGCGCCAGCAGCTTGGTGGCGGGGATGAGCACAGATACGCAGTATTTT
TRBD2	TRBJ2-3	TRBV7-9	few	CASSLALASSTDTQYF	TGTGCCAGCAGCTTAGCACTAGCGTCGAGCACAGATACGCAGTATTTT
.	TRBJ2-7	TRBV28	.	CASSAPVAGITYEQYF	TGTGCCAGCAGCGCTCCTGTCGCCGGGATCACCTACGAGCAGTACTTC
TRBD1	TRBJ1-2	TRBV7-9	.	CASTMTQGGYGYTF	TGTGCCAGTACCATGACCCAGGGGGGATATGGCTACACCTTC
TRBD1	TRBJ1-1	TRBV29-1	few	CSVDRQGTEAFF	TGCAGCGTTGACCGACAGGGCACTGAAGCTTTCTTT
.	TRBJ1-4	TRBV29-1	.	CSVGRTAATNEKLFF	TGCAGCGTTGGACGGACAGCTGCAACTAATGAAAAACTGTTTTTT
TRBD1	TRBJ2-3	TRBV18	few	CASSPPDRTSQYF	TGTGCCAGCTCACCACCGGACAGGACCTCGCAGTATTTT
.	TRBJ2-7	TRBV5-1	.	CASSDSGAYEQYF	TGCGCCAGCAGCGACTCCGGGGCCTACGAGCAGTACTTC
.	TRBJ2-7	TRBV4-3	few	CASSQDMGAGGDHEQYF	TGCGCCAGCAGCCAAGATATGGGAGCAGGAGGGGACCACGAGCAGTACTTC
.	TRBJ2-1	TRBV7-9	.	CASSPRRDGGYNEQFF	TGTGCCAGCAGCCCGAGGCGGGACGGAGGATACAATGAGCAGTTCTTC
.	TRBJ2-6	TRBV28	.	CASSSGSMPGANVLTF	TGTGCCAGCAGTTCCGGTAGTATGCCTGGGGCCAACGTCCTGACTTTC
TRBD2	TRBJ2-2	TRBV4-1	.	CASSQVSSAGANTGELFF	TGCGCCAGCAGCCAAGTTTCATCAGCGGGAGCGAACACCGGGGAGCTGTTTTTT
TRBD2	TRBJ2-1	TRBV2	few	CASKLTSGTGSYNEQFF	TGTGCCAGCAAGTTGACTAGCGGGACCGGCTCCTACAATGAGCAGTTCTTC
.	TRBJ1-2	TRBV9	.	CASSVAGSNYGYTF	TGTGCCAGCAGCGTAGCGGGGAGTAACTATGGCTACACCTTC
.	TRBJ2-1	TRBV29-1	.	CSVETGIYNEQFF	TGCAGCGTTGAAACCGGGATCTACAATGAGCAGTTCTTC
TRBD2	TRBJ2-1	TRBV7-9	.	CASSVLLAGEWDEQFF	TGTGCCAGCAGCGTATTACTAGCGGGAGAATGGGATGAGCAGTTCTTC
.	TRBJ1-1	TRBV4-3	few	CASSKEGRNTEAFF	TGCGCCAGCAGTAAGGAGGGGAGGAACACTGAAGCTTTCTTT
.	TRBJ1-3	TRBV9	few	CASSGPFSGNTIYF	TGTGCCAGCAGCGGGCCCTTCTCTGGAAACACCATATATTTT
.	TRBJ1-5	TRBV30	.	CAWRATGNQPQHF	TGTGCCTGGAGGGCGACAGGAAATCAGCCCCAGCATTTT
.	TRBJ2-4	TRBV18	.	CASHRQEASIQYF	TGTGCCAGCCATAGACAGGAAGCGAGCATTCAGTACTTC
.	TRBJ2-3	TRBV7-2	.	CASSFVTDTQYF	TGTGCCAGCAGCTTCGTGACAGATACGCAGTATTTT
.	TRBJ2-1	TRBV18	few	CASSPRRAGSSYNEQFF	TGTGCCAGCTCACCACGTAGGGCGGGGAGCTCCTACAATGAGCAGTTCTTC
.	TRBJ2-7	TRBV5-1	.	CASSLAVQVGEQYF	TGCGCCAGCAGCTTGGCAGTCCAGGTCGGCGAGCAGTACTTC
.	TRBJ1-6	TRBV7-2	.	CASSLISGAGSSPLHF	TGTGCCAGCAGCCTTATAAGCGGGGCAGGTAGCTCACCCCTCCACTTT
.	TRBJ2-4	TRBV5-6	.	CASSLGEGVTYF	TGTGCCAGCAGCTTGGGGGAAGGGGTTACGTACTTC
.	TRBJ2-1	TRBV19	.	CASSLSGVYNEQFF	TGTGCCAGTAGCCTTAGCGGAGTATACAATGAGCAGTTCTTC
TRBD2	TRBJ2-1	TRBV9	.	CASSVGSGGDPSYNEQFF	TGTGCCAGCAGCGTAGGTAGCGGGGGGGATCCCTCCTACAATGAGCAGTTCTTC
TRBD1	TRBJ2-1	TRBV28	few	CASSSGQGRNEQFF	TGTGCCAGCAGTTCGGGACAGGGGAGAAATGAGCAGTTCTTC
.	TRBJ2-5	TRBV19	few	CASSIAAEAMETQYF	TGTGCCAGTAGTATAGCGGCAGAGGCTATGGAGACCCAGTACTTC
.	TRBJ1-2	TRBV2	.	CASSEAQSGYGYTF	TGTGCCAGCAGTGAGGCCCAATCGGGCTATGGCTACACCTTC
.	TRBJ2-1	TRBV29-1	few	CSVEKSSYNEQFF	TGCAGCGTTGAGAAGAGCTCCTACAATGAGCAGTTCTTC
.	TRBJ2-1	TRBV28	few	CASSPIYSVSYNEQFF	TGTGCCAGCAGTCCGATTTATAGCGTATCCTACAATGAGCAGTTCTTC
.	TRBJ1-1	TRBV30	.	CAWSPPPAGIEAFF	TGTGCCTGGAGTCCCCCCCCCGCAGGGATTGAAGCTTTCTTT
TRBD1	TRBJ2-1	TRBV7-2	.	CASRPGQEYNEQFF	TGTGCCAGCAGGCCGGGACAGGAATACAATGAGCAGTTCTTC
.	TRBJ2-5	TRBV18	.	CASSLNREETQYF	TGTGCCAGCTCACTAAACAGGGAAGAGACCCAGTACTTC
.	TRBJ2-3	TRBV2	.	CASSGPTTDTQYF	TGTGCCAGCAGTGGCCCTACCACAGATACGCAGTATTTT
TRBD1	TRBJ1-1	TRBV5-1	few	CASSPDRDTEAFF	TGCGCCAGCAGCCCAGACAGGGACACTGAAGCTTTCTTT